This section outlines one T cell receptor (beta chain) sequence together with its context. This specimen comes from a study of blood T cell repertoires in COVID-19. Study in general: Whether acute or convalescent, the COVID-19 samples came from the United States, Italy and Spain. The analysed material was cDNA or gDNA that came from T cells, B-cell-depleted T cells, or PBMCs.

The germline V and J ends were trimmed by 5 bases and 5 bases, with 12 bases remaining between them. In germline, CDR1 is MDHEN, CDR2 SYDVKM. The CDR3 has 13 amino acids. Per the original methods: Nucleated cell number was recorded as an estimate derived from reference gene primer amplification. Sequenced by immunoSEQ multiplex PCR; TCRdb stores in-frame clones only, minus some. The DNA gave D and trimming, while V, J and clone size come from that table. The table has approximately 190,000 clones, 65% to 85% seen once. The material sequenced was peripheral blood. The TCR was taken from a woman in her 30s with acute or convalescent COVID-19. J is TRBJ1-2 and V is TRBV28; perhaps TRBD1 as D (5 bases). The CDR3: CASSTGTYYGYTF. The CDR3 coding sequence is TGTGCCAGCAGTACCGGGACTTATTATGGCTACACCTTC.